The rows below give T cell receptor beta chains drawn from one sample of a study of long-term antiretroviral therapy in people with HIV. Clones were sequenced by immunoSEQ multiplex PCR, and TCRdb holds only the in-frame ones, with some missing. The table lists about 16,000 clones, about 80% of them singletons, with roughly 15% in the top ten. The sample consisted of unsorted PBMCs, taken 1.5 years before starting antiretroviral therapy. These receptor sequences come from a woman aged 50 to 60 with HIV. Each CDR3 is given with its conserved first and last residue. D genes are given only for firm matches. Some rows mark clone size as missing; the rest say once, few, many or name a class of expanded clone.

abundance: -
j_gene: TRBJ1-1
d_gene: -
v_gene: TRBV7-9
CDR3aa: CASSLDRRGKGLEAFF
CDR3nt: TGTGCCAGCAGCTTAGATAGGAGGGGTAAGGGTCTCGAAGCTTTCTTT

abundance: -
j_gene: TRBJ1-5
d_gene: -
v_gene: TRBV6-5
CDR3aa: CASSSHNQPQHF
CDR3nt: TGTGCCAGCAGTTCGCACAATCAGCCCCAGCATTTT

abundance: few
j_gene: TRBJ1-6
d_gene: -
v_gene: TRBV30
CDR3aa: CAWNPGRDSPLHF
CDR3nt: TGTGCCTGGAATCCGGGCAGAGATTCACCCCTCCACTTT

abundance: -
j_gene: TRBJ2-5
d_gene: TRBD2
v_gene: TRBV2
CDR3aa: CASRVGSGGARTQYF
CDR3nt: TGTGCCAGCAGGGTGGGAAGCGGGGGGGCACGGACCCAGTACTTC

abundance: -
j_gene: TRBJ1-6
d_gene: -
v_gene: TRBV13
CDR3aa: CASSHGGPSPLHF
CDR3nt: TGTGCCAGCAGCCACGGGGGGCCTTCACCCCTCCACTTT

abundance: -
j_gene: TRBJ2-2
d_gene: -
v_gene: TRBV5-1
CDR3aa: CASGLNGNTGELFF
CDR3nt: TGCGCCAGCGGACTAAACGGCAACACCGGGGAGCTGTTTTTT

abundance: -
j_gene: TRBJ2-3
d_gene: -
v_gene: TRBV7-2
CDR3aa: CASSIALGGDTQYF
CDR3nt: TGTGCCAGCAGCATCGCGCTCGGGGGAGATACGCAGTATTTT

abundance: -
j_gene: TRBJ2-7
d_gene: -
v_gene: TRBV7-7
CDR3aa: CASSLTRDYEQYF
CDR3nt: TGTGCCAGCAGCTTAACGAGGGATTACGAGCAGTACTTC

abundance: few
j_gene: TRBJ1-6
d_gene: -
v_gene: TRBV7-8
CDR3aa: CASSPDRSNSPLHF
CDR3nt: TGTGCCAGCAGCCCCGACAGGAGCAATTCACCCCTCCACTTT

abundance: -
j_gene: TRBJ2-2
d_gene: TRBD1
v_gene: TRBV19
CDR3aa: CASNRYTGGTGELFF
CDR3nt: TGTGCCAGTAATCGGTACACAGGGGGGACCGGGGAGCTGTTTTTT

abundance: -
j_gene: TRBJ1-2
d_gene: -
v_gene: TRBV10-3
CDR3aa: CAISETQSYGYTF
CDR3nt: TGTGCCATCAGTGAAACACAGAGCTATGGCTACACCTTC

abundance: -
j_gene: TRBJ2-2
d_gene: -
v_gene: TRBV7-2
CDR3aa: CASSFGPGELFF
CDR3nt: TGTGCCAGCAGCTTTGGTCCCGGGGAGCTGTTTTTT

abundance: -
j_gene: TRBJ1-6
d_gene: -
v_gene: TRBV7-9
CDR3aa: CASSFRDKNSPLHF
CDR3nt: TGTGCCAGCAGCTTCCGGGACAAGAATTCACCCCTCCACTTT

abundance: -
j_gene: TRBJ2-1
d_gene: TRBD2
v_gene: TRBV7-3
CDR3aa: CASSQTGTSGGDEQFF
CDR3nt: TGTGCCAGCAGCCAGACCGGGACTAGCGGGGGGGACGAGCAGTTCTTC

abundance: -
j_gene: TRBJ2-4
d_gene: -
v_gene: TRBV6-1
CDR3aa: CASSEVDGLAKNIQYF
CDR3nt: TGTGCCAGCAGTGAAGTAGACGGGCTAGCCAAAAACATTCAGTACTTC

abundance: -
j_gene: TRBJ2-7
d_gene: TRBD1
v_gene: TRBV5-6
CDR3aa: CASRPGQGYEQYF
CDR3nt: TGTGCCAGCAGACCGGGACAGGGCTACGAGCAGTACTTC

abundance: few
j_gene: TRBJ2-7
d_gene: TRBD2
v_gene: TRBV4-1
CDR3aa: CASSSLGGGPYEQYF
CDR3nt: TGCGCCAGCAGCTCTTTGGGCGGGGGGCCTTACGAGCAGTACTTC

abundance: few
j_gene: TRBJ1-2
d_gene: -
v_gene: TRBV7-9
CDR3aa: CASSPGKPGGYTF
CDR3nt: TGTGCCAGCAGCCCAGGGAAGCCCGGTGGCTACACCTTC

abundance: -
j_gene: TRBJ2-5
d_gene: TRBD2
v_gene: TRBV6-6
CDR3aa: CASRNHRSGGETQYF
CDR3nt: TGTGCCAGCAGAAACCACCGTAGCGGGGGGGAGACCCAGTACTTC

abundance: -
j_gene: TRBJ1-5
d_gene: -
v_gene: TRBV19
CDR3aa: CASTEWEGGQPQHF
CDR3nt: TGTGCCAGTACCGAATGGGAGGGGGGGCAGCCCCAGCATTTT

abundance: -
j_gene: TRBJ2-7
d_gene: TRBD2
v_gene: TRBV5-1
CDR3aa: CASHPTSAESYEQYF
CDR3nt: TGCGCCAGCCACCCGACTAGCGCGGAGTCCTACGAGCAGTACTTC

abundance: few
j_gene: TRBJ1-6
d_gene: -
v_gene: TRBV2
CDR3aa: CASTGTGNSPLHF
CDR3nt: TGTGCCAGCACCGGGACCGGGAATTCACCCCTCCACTTT

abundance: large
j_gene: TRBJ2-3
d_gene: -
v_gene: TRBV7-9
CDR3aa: CASSGPTSRSTDTQYF
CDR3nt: TGTGCCAGCAGCGGCCCGACTAGTCGTAGCACAGATACGCAGTATTTT

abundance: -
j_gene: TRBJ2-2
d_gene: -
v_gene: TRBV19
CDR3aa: CASSIQGGSNTGELFF
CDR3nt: TGTGCCAGTAGTATTCAAGGAGGGTCGAACACCGGGGAGCTGTTTTTT

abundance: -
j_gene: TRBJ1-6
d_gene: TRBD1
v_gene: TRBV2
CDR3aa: CATPGGDSNSPLHF
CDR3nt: TGTGCCACCCCAGGAGGGGACAGCAATTCACCCCTCCACTTT

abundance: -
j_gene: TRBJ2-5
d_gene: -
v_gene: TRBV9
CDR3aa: CASSVGRGHQETQYF
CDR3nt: TGTGCCAGCAGCGTAGGGAGGGGACACCAAGAGACCCAGTACTTC

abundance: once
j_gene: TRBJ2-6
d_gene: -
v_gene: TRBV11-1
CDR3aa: CASSSPISNVLTF
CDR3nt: TGTGCCAGCAGCTCCCCCATCTCCAACGTCCTGACTTTC

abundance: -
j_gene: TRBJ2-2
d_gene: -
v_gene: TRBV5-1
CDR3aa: CASSPPQNTGELFF
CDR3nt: TGCGCCAGCAGCCCCCCTCAGAACACCGGGGAGCTGTTTTTT

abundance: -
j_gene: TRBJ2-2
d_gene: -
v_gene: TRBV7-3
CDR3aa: CASSLGPYSRSLNTGELFF
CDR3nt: TGTGCCAGCAGCTTAGGGCCGTATAGTAGATCTTTGAACACCGGGGAGCTGTTTTTT

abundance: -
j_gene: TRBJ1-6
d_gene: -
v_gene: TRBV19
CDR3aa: CASPEAIHGHSPLHF
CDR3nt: TGTGCCAGCCCCGAGGCCATTCACGGCCATTCACCCCTCCACTTT

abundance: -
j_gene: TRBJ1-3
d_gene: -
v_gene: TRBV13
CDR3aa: CASSSNQRDNWNTIYF
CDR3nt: TGTGCCAGCAGCTCCAACCAGAGAGATAATTGGAACACCATATATTTT

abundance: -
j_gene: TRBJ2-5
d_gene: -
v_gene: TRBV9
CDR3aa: CASSVDVGGPKQETQYF
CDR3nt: TGTGCCAGCAGCGTAGATGTGGGGGGGCCGAAACAAGAGACCCAGTACTTC

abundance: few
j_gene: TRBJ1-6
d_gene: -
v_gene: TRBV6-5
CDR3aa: CASSYSSGLNNSPLHF
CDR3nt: TGTGCCAGCAGTTACTCGTCGGGGCTGAATAATTCACCCCTCCACTTT

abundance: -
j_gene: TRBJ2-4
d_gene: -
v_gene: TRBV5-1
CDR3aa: CASSLVTGEAKNIQYF
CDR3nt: TGCGCCAGCAGCTTGGTTACGGGGGAAGCCAAAAACATTCAGTACTTC

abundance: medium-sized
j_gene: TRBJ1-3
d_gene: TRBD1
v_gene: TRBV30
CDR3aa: CAWTRGTGSGNTIYF
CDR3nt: TGTGCCTGGACGCGGGGGACAGGCTCTGGAAACACCATATATTTT

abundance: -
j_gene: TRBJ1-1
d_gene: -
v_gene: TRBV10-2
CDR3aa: CASNRAVNTEAFF
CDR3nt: TGCGCCAGCAACAGGGCGGTGAACACTGAAGCTTTCTTT

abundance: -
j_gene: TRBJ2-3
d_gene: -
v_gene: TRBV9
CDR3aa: CASSVSPTDTQYF
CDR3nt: TGTGCCAGCAGCGTATCTCCCACAGATACGCAGTATTTT

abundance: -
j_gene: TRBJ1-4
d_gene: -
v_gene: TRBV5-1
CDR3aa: CASGESGTNEKLFF
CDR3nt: TGCGCCAGCGGTGAGAGCGGAACTAATGAAAAACTGTTTTTT

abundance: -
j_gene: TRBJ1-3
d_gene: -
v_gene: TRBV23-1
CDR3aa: CASPSQPSRLSGNTIYF
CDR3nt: TGCGCCAGCCCCAGTCAACCTAGTCGCCTCTCTGGAAACACCATATATTTT

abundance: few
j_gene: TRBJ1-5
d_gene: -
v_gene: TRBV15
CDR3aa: CATSRVSSEPQHF
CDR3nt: TGTGCCACCAGCAGAGTATCTTCCGAGCCCCAGCATTTT

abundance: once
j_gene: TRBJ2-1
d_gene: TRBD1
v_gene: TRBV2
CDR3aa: CASSEVGGRYNEQFF
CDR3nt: TGTGCCAGCAGTGAAGTAGGGGGCCGGTACAATGAGCAGTTCTTC

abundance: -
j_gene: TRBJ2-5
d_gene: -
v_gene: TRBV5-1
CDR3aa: CASSSTTGQGETQYF
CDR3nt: TGCGCCAGCAGCTCGACGACAGGTCAGGGGGAGACCCAGTACTTC

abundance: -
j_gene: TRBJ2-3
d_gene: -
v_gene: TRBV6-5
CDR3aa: CASSYDRETDTQYF
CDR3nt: TGTGCCAGCAGTTACGACAGAGAAACAGATACGCAGTATTTT

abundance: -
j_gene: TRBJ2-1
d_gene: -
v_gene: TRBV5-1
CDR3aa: CASSPGTESYNEQFF
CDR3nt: TGCGCCAGCAGCCCCGGGACGGAAAGCTACAATGAGCAGTTCTTC

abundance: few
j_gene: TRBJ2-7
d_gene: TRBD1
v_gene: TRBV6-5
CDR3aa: CASSYSGQGAHEQYF
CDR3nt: TGTGCCAGCAGTTACTCGGGGCAGGGGGCCCACGAGCAGTACTTC

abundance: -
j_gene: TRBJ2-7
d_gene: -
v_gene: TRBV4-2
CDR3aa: CASSQEGRIEQYF
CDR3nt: TGTGCCAGCAGCCAAGAGGGGCGCATCGAGCAGTACTTC

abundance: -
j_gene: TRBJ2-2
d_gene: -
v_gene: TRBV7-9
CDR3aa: CASSFPGAGELFF
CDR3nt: TGTGCCAGCAGCTTCCCAGGTGCCGGGGAGCTGTTTTTT

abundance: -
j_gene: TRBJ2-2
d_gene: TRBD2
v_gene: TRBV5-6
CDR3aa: CASSVLTSGGAGTGELFF
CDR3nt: TGTGCCAGCAGCGTGCTGACTAGCGGGGGGGCAGGCACCGGGGAGCTGTTTTTT

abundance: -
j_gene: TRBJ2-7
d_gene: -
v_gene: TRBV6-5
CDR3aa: CASTHGVSYEQYF
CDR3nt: TGTGCCAGCACCCACGGGGTTTCCTACGAGCAGTACTTC

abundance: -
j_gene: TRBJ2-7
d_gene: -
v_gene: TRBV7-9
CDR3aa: CASSLSGDSYEQYF
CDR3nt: TGTGCCAGCAGCTTATCAGGAGACTCCTACGAGCAGTACTTC

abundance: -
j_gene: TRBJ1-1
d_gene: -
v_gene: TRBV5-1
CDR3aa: CASSPAPQGSSTEAFF
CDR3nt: TGCGCCAGCAGCCCCGCCCCACAGGGCTCCAGCACTGAAGCTTTCTTT

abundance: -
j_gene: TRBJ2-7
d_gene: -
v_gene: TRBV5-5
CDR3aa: CASSLTYEQYF
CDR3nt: TGTGCCAGCAGCTTGACATACGAGCAGTACTTC

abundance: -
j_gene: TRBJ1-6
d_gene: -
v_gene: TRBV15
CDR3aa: CATSSSRAFNSPLHF
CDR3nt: TGTGCCACCAGCAGCTCAAGGGCTTTTAATTCACCCCTCCACTTT